Following are 7 T cell receptor beta chains from one sample sequenced in a study of blood T cell repertoires in COVID-19. Profiled with immunoSEQ multiplex PCR; TCRdb holds only in-frame clones, not every one. The table lists more than 200,000 clones, about 85% of them singletons. The sequencing input was peripheral blood. The source of these receptors is a man aged 70 or older with acute or convalescent COVID-19.

This chain connects TRBV7-6 to TRBJ2-7, with D perhaps matching TRBD1 (5 bases). Per germline, CDR1 SGHVS and CDR2 FNYEAQ. This CDR3 contains 15 residues. V lost 5 bases to trimming and J lost 0 bases, with 14 bases between them. The CDR3 region has the DNA TGTGCCAGCAGCCGTACCCCCGACAGCTCCTACGAGCAGTACTTC. This translates into CASSRTPDSSYEQYF.

In its sample, this clone was seen once. The rearrangement joins TRBV5-6 to TRBJ2-4; 10 bases match TRBD1. Germline assignment: CDR1 SGHDT and CDR2 YYEEEE. The CDR3 covers 13 residues. Unmatched junction bases numbered 4, after V lost 5 bases and J lost 8 bases. CDR3: CASSSDRGDIQYF. In DNA, the CDR3 is TGTGCCAGCAGTTCGGACAGGGGGGACATTCAGTACTTC.

J is TRBJ2-7 and V is TRBV5-8; D is perhaps TRBD1 (6 bases). Trimming pared 3 bases from V and 7 bases from J, leaving 17 bases between. CDR3 length: 14 residues. Looked up from germline, CDR1 is SGHTS and CDR2 is YDEGEE. The DNA for the CDR3 is TGTGCCAGCAGCTCGAGGACAGTCGCCATGGAGCAGTACTTC. As protein: CASSSRTVAMEQYF.

Only one count was recorded for this clone. The chain combines TRBV19 with TRBJ1-1; D is uncertain. In germline, CDR1 is LNHDA, CDR2 SQIVND (reference sequence). This CDR3 has 16 residues. V was clipped by 3 bases and J by 0 bases, with 14 bases between them. The CDR3 is CASSIAVQRVNTEAFF. CDR3 DNA: TGTGCCAGTAGTATCGCGGTACAGCGGGTGAACACTGAAGCTTTCTTT.

The V gene is TRBV30, the J gene TRBJ2-1, with unresolved D. The length of the CDR3 is 14 residues. The V gene's germline CDR1 is GTSNPN and CDR2 SVGIG (reference sequence). Trimming took 1 base from V and 9 from J, leaving 16 bases between them. Written as DNA, the CDR3 is TGTGCCTGGAGTGGCATCCTGCCCCCGGGTGAGCAGTTCTTC. This codes for CAWSGILPPGEQFF.

CDR3: CSARLLGAGNGYTF. The CDR3 DNA is TGCAGCGCCCGCCTTTTGGGTGCAGGAAATGGCTACACCTTC. This chain connects TRBV29-1 to TRBJ1-2, with D hard to call. The CDR3 is made up of 14 amino acids. V gave up 7 bases and J gave up 6 bases, with 21 bases separating them. The germline CDR1 and CDR2 sequences are SQVTM and ANQGSEA.

This chain's CDR3 is CAIRTGTLELFF. In nucleotides, the CDR3 is TGTGCCATCAGAACCGGGACTTTGGAGCTGTTTTTT. The rearrangement links TRBV10-3 to TRBJ2-2; D is perhaps TRBD2 (6 bases). The CDR3 loop spans 12 amino acids. Germline values: CDR1 ENHRY, CDR2 SYGVKD. Trimming left V 6 bases short and J 10 bases short, with 12 bases between.